The 4 T cell receptor beta chains in this list originate from one sample, sequenced in a study of shared clonotypes between healthy human individuals. Profiling relied on immunoSEQ multiplex PCR, and the TCRdb table lists in-frame clones only, not all of them. The profile shows about 600,000 clones, almost 97% of them singletons. Sequencing was performed on naive CD4+ T cells sorted from blood. Stated subset: CD45RA+ positively selected. The receptors come from a woman in her twenties or thirties in good health.

The rearrangement joins TRBV27 to TRBJ2-3, with 7 bases identical to TRBD2. Trimming removed 3 bases from V and 2 bases from J; junction bases left unmatched: 8. Germline V CDR1 and CDR2: MNHEY, SMNVEV (reference sequence). The length of the CDR3 is 16 residues. The CDR3 coding sequence is TGTGCCAGCAGTTTGGGGCTAGCGGTCTACACAGATACGCAGTATTTT. Translated: CASSLGLAVYTDTQYF.

This chain joins TRBV6-6 and TRBJ1-4; 7 nucleotides line up with TRBD1. V trimming: 5 bases; J trimming: 8 bases; junction bases outside the gene matches: 5. CDR1 is MNHNY and CDR2 is SVGAGI in the germline V gene (reference sequence). CDR3 size: 13 residues. As DNA, the CDR3 is TGTGCCAGCAGTCCACAGGGGCCCGAAAAACTGTTTTTT. Translated: CASSPQGPEKLFF.

The chain couples TRBV28 to TRBJ2-5, with D possibly being TRBD2 (6 bases). The CDR3 runs to 14 residues. Looked up from germline, CDR1 is MDHEN and CDR2 is SYDVKM. The V end was cut by 7 bases, the J end by 11 bases, with 23 bases between. The CDR3 is CASTQMPDTGEQYF. CDR3 nucleotides: TGTGCCAGCACCCAGATGCCCGACACGGGGGAGCAGTACTTC.

This chain links TRBV7-9 with TRBJ2-6; tentatively, D is TRBD1 (6 bases). CDR1 is SEHNR and CDR2 is FQNEAQ in the germline V gene (reference sequence). The ends were cut back, 3 bases at V and 0 bases at J, with 15 bases in the middle. The CDR3 has 18 amino acids. This chain's CDR3 is CASSFTGSLLSGANVLTF. CDR3 DNA sequence: TGTGCCAGCAGCTTTACAGGGTCCTTACTCTCTGGGGCCAACGTCCTGACTTTC.